These 3 T cell receptor beta chains share one sample of origin, sequenced in a study of cytomegalovirus exposure and HLA in healthy donors. The PCR employed 60 Vbeta primers together with 13 Jbeta primers. Clones were sequenced by immunoSEQ multiplex PCR, and TCRdb holds only the in-frame ones, with some missing. Among 150,000 to 200,000 clones, around 83% were seen once, and the ten largest hold 3.5% to 5%. The sample comprised PBMCs. The source is a middle-aged man in good health and CMV-seropositive.

CDR3 nucleotides: TGCGCCAGCAGCCAACCCCGACAGGGGTGGAATGAGCAGTTCTTC. Amino acids: CASSQPRQGWNEQFF. The chain carries TRBV4-1 and TRBJ2-1; 8 nucleotides align to TRBD1. CDR3 length: 15 residues. With 2 bases clipped from V and 7 bases from J, the junction kept 7 bases outside the gene matches. Germline assignment: CDR1 MGHRA and CDR2 YSYEKL.

The chain is built from TRBV10-2 and TRBJ2-5, with TRBD1 matching over 9 bases. The length of the CDR3 is 16 residues. V was clipped by 2 bases and J by 2 bases; unmatched bases: 6. Germline V gives CDR1 WSHSY, CDR2 SAAADI. The CDR3 loop is CASSERDRAGQETQYF. For the CDR3, the DNA is TGCGCCAGCAGTGAGAGGGACAGGGCGGGGCAAGAGACCCAGTACTTC.

This clone was seen only once. The V and J genes are TRBV6-5 and TRBJ2-7; 11 positions match TRBD1. Germline CDR1 and CDR2: MNHEY and SVGAGI. J was trimmed by 5 bases and V by 5 bases; bases with no gene match: 8. CDR3 length: 15 residues. The CDR3 protein is CASSRTGTGGDEQYF. CDR3 coding DNA: TGTGCCAGCAGTCGAACCGGGACAGGGGGTGACGAGCAGTACTTC.